The 17 T cell receptor beta chains below were found in one sample sequenced in a study of cytomegalovirus exposure and HLA in healthy donors. 60 Vbeta and 13 Jbeta primers were used in PCR. The data were produced by immunoSEQ multiplex PCR, yet TCRdb's version contains in-frame clones alone and is incomplete. The table records roughly 100,000 clones, under 85% of them present only once. The specimen sequenced was PBMCs. The receptor set was obtained from a middle-aged woman in good health and CMV-seropositive.

J is TRBJ2-6 and V is TRBV6-5, with 8 bases identical to TRBD1. Germline V gene lookup returns CDR1 MNHEY and CDR2 SVGAGI. This CDR3 spans 16 amino acids. With 2 bases clipped from V and 0 bases from J, the junction kept 0 bases outside the gene matches. The CDR3 region is CASSYTGGSGANVLTF. The CDR3 nucleotides are TGTGCCAGCAGTTACACAGGGGGCTCTGGGGCCAACGTCCTGACTTTC.

The rearrangement uses TRBV11-2 and TRBJ1-6; D is uncertain. The V gene lost 5 bases and the J gene lost 8 bases, with 10 bases spanning the gap. Germline CDR1 is SGHAT and CDR2 is FQNNGV. The CDR3 is made up of 13 amino acids. CDR3 sequence reads: CASSHGWDSPLHF. Here the CDR3 DNA reads TGTGCCAGCAGCCACGGGTGGGATTCACCCCTCCACTTT.

This clone showed up just a few times. The chain carries TRBV27 and TRBJ1-2; D might be TRBD1 (6 bases). Deletions cut 3 bases from V and 8 bases from J, with 19 bases between. The V gene's germline CDR1 is MNHEY and CDR2 SMNVEV (reference sequence). This CDR3 comprises 15 residues. CDR3 in DNA: TGTGCCAGCAGTTTGAACGCACAGGGAAGCTTCGGCTACACCTTC. It codes for CASSLNAQGSFGYTF.

V usage is TRBV2 and J usage is TRBJ2-6; 7 positions match TRBD1. The germline CDR1 and CDR2 sequences are SNHLY and FYNNEI. The CDR3 loop spans 16 amino acids. V lost 9 bases, J lost 0 bases, and 8 bases stayed unmatched. CDR3 in DNA: TGTGCCAGAACAGGGGCCGCCAACTCTGGGGCCAACGTCCTGACTTTC. This codes for CARTGAANSGANVLTF. Complete variable domain (other parts from reference TRBV2 and TRBJ2-6): EPEVTQTPSHQVTQMGQEVILRCVPISNHLYFYWYRQILGQKVEFLVSFYNNEISEKSEIFDDQFSVERPDGSNFTLKIRSTKLEDSAMYFCARTGAANSGANVLTFGAGSRLTVL.

This clone was counted only a few times. The CDR3 DNA reads as TGTGCCAGTAGAGGGGGTGGAGGAACAGGGTATGGACAGCCCCAGCATTTT. This translates into CASRGGGGTGYGQPQHF. The chain combines TRBV19 with TRBJ1-5; tentative D call: TRBD1 (6 bases). Looked up from germline, CDR1 is LNHDA and CDR2 is SQIVND (reference sequence). The CDR3 loop spans 17 amino acids. Trimming removed 6 bases from V and 7 bases from J, with 25 bases in between. The variable domain in full, completed from reference TRBV19 and TRBJ1-5, reads DGGITQSPKYLFRKEGQNVTLSCEQNLNHDAMYWYRQDPGQGLRLIYYSQIVNDFQKGDIAEGYSVSREKKESFPLTVTSAQKNPTAFYLCASRGGGGTGYGQPQHFGDGTRLSIL.

This sequence joins TRBV5-5 and TRBJ2-5; TRBD2 matches 10 bases. This CDR3 contains 20 residues. Germline-derived CDR1 and CDR2 are SGHKS and YYEKEE (reference sequence). V lost 0 bases and J lost 5; bases outside the gene matches: 19. CDR3 bases: TGTGCCAGCAGCTTGGTGGTGTCTGGCGCTAGCGGGAGTTTCTACGAGACCCAGTACTTC. Encoded protein: CASSLVVSGASGSFYETQYF.

The rearrangement uses TRBV5-4 and TRBJ2-2; 12 positions agree with TRBD2. This CDR3 region has 15 residues. The junction had 6 bases not matched to a gene; V was cut back by 4 bases and J by 8 bases. CDR1 and CDR2 (germline): SGHNT, YYREEE (reference sequence). The CDR3 DNA reads TGTGCCAGCAGCAGAATACTAGCGGGAGGTGGGGAGCTGTTTTTT. Translating gives CASSRILAGGGELFF.

The chain links TRBV27 to TRBJ1-6; D may be TRBD1 (6 bases). Germline V CDR1 and CDR2: MNHEY, SMNVEV (reference sequence). CDR3 length: 14 residues. Trimming pared 6 bases from V and 10 bases from J, leaving 16 bases between. The CDR3 loop reads CASRPRQEKSPLHF. In nucleotides, the CDR3 is TGTGCCAGCAGACCCCGACAGGAGAAGTCACCCCTCCACTTT.

In its sample, this clone was seen a few times. The chain joins TRBV4-2 to TRBJ2-1; possibly TRBD2 for D (6 bases). Germline V gives CDR1 LGHNA, CDR2 YNFKEQ. The germline V and J ends were trimmed by 7 bases and 7 bases, with 17 bases remaining between them. The CDR3 length is 14 residues. The CDR3 nucleotides read TGTGCCAGCAAAGGGCTAGCGAGGAAAAATGAGCAGTTCTTC. It specifies CASKGLARKNEQFF.

The chain couples TRBV19 to TRBJ2-5; weak D call: TRBD2 (6 bases). This CDR3 has 14 residues. The germline gives CDR1 LNHDA, CDR2 SQIVND (reference sequence). V was shortened by 0 bases and J by 7 bases, with 12 bases between the two germline ends. DNA of the CDR3: TGTGCCAGTAGTATAGAAGTTATGGGGGGGACCCAGTACTTC. Protein product: CASSIEVMGGTQYF.

The chain is built from TRBV7-3 and TRBJ1-1, with D possibly TRBD1 on 5 matching bases. V was trimmed by 3 bases and J by 8 bases, leaving 13 bases between them. The CDR3 runs 13 residues. The germline V gene has CDR1 SGHTA and CDR2 FQGTGA. The CDR3 loop is CASSFSGAGEAFF. The DNA for the CDR3 is TGTGCCAGCAGCTTCAGCGGGGCCGGAGAAGCTTTCTTT.

The CDR3 here is CASSSSWVNRAGNTIYF. In DNA, the CDR3 is TGTGCCAGCAGCTCTAGCTGGGTTAACAGGGCTGGAAACACCATATATTTT. The chain employs TRBV7-4 and TRBJ1-3; D might be TRBD1 (6 bases). V was trimmed by 4 bases and J by 2 bases, leaving 18 bases between them. The CDR3 has 17 amino acids. Germline CDR1 SGHVT, CDR2 SQSDAQ.

V is TRBV27 and J is TRBJ1-6; no clear D. This CDR3 has 16 residues. Germline values: CDR1 MNHEY, CDR2 SMNVEV (reference sequence). Trimming shortened V by 6 bases and J by 5 bases, and 17 bases separated the two germline ends. CDR3 sequence (DNA): TGTGCCAGCAGGGGAGGGTTATCCGTCCATAATTCACCCCTCCACTTT. Its protein is CASRGGLSVHNSPLHF.

The V and J genes are TRBV5-1 and TRBJ1-6; possibly TRBD1 for D (6 bases). V was clipped by 4 bases and J by 10 bases, with 12 bases between them. Germline V gives CDR1 SGHRS, CDR2 YFSETQ. The CDR3 extends over 13 amino acids. CDR3 in DNA: TGCGCCAGCAGCGGGGACACGGCATCACCCCTCCACTTT. Translated: CASSGDTASPLHF.

The gene calls are TRBV6-5 and TRBJ2-5; 7 nucleotides match TRBD2. Germline V gene data show CDR1 as MNHEY and CDR2 as SVGAGI. V dropped 6 bases and J dropped 5; count of bases not matched to a gene: 9. This CDR3 comprises 14 residues. CDR3 residues: CASSRLGGRETQYF. CDR3 coding DNA: TGTGCCAGCAGCCGACTGGGGGGGAGGGAGACCCAGTACTTC.

The chain combines TRBV19 with TRBJ2-7; perhaps TRBD2 as D (6 bases). Trimming left V 3 bases short and J 2 bases short, with 11 bases between. This CDR3 has 14 amino acids. Germline V gene sequence: CDR1 LNHDA, CDR2 SQIVND (reference sequence). CDR3 protein: CASSMGGSAYEQYF. The CDR3, as DNA: TGTGCCAGTAGTATGGGAGGTTCAGCCTACGAGCAGTACTTC.

V gene TRBV28 combines with J gene TRBJ2-1; D is unclear. The CDR3 covers 11 residues. With 4 bases removed from V and 8 bases from J, the gap between germline ends came to 6 bases. Germline assignment: CDR1 MDHEN and CDR2 SYDVKM. The CDR3 is CASSYTDEQFF. The CDR3 region has the DNA TGTGCCAGCAGTTACACAGATGAGCAGTTCTTC.